A single sample gave rise to the 4 T cell receptor beta chains below, sequenced in a study of shared clonotypes between healthy human individuals. Sequenced by immunoSEQ multiplex PCR; TCRdb stores in-frame clones only, minus some. The top ten hold approximately 12% of the sample, which has fewer than 600,000 clones, around 77% seen once. Sequenced: PBMCs. These receptors originate from a woman in her forties in good health. Some clones in this sample may be carry-over from other donors' samples.

On this clone itself: It may be a read error: a sequence one base away is much more abundant. CDR3 in DNA: TGTGCCAGCAGTCCCTACAGAGCTCCGAACACTGAAGCTTTCTTT. This codes for CASSPYRAPNTEAFF. This chain connects TRBV6-1 to TRBJ1-1; no definite D call. The CDR3 has 15 residues. Germline assignment: CDR1 MNHNS and CDR2 SASEGT. V was trimmed by 5 bases and J by 1 base, leaving 14 bases between them.

V and J are TRBV7-2 and TRBJ1-2; D not certain. The CDR3 is 13 amino acids. Germline lookup yields CDR1 SGHTA and CDR2 FQGNSA. The germline V and J ends were trimmed by 7 bases and 6 bases, with 15 bases remaining between them. The CDR3 coding sequence is TGTGCCAGCACACCGCCGGAATCGCATGGCTACACCTTC. As protein: CASTPPESHGYTF.

This clone was found many times. Other DNA sequences from this sample encode an identical CDR3 as well. The chain combines TRBV10-3 with TRBJ1-3; 7 nucleotides agree with TRBD1. V trimming: 6 bases; J trimming: 3 bases; junction bases outside the gene matches: 2. Per germline, CDR1 ENHRY and CDR2 SYGVKD. This CDR3 region has 13 residues. In DNA form, the CDR3 reads TGTGCCATCAGGCAGGGGGATGGAAACACCATATATTTT. This translates into CAIRQGDGNTIYF.

The chain links TRBV9 to TRBJ2-7; D not certain. Trimming pared 0 bases from V and 2 bases from J, leaving 12 bases between. This CDR3 is built from 15 residues. CDR1 and CDR2 (germline): SGDLS, YYNGEE. CDR3 region: CASSVASLPTYEQYF. CDR3 coding DNA: TGTGCCAGCAGCGTAGCGAGTCTCCCTACCTACGAGCAGTACTTC.